This T cell receptor (beta chain) was captured in a study of glioma-infiltrating T cells after dendritic cell vaccination. Study-wide background: Three intradermal dendritic cell vaccine injections were given every two weeks.

The PCR used 60 V beta and 13 J beta primers. Using immunoSEQ multiplex PCR, the repertoire was profiled, and TCRdb retains in-frame clones only, with some absent. The profile covers more than 45,000 clones, with around 83% appearing a single time and less than 20% taken by the ten largest. As to time point: after dendritic cell vaccination, including at tumor progression/relapse. No glioblastoma patient carried an isocitrate dehydrogenase mutation. The origin of this receptor is a human donor with glioblastoma. Source: blood, taken after dendritic cell vaccination.

CDR3: CASAQGENTEAFF. Written as DNA, the CDR3 is TGTGCCAGCGCTCAGGGGGAGAACACTGAAGCTTTCTTT. V gene TRBV27 combines with J gene TRBJ1-1; 7 bases fit TRBD1. Germline V gene lookup returns CDR1 MNHEY and CDR2 SMNVEV (reference sequence). V gave up 8 bases and J gave up 1 base; unmatched junction bases: 4. This CDR3 spans 13 amino acids.